A single sample is the source of the 9 T cell receptor beta chains below, sequenced in a study of CD8+CD57+ T cells in acquired aplastic anemia. For CDR3 and TCR beta VDJ profiling, genomic DNA was the template used. MiXCR, run by TCRdb on the reads, gives a single entry per CDR3 protein. Counted here are 150,000 to 200,000 distinct CDR3 sequences, around 65% occurring once; the ten biggest clones make up more than 45%. Material: sorted CD4+, CD8+, or CD8+CD57+ T cells (not recorded which) from PBMCs. These receptors originate from a human donor with severe aplastic anemia or a healthy control (not recorded which).

This clonotype was recorded at least ten times. The gene calls are TRBV6-5 and TRBJ1-5; TRBD1 might be the D (5 bases). This CDR3 spans 14 amino acids. In germline, CDR1 is MNHEY, CDR2 SVGAGI. Trimming stripped 10 bases from V and 2 bases from J, with 15 bases between. The CDR3 DNA reads as TGTGCCACGGGGGGGGATGGCGGCAATCAGCCCCAGCATTTT. It is translated as CATGGDGGNQPQHF.

The V call is TRBV5-1, the J call TRBJ2-2, with D perhaps matching TRBD1 (6 bases). The germline gives CDR1 SGHRS, CDR2 YFSETQ. The length of the CDR3 is 16 residues. V was pared by 4 bases and J by 2 bases, with 15 bases between. The DNA of the CDR3 is TGCGCCAGCAGCCGGAGCGCGACAGGAAACACCGGGGAGCTGTTTTTT. Translated: CASSRSATGNTGELFF.

The chain has TRBV20-1 and TRBJ2-3; D not resolved. CDR3 length: 13 amino acids. Germline CDR1 and CDR2: DFQATT and SNEGSKA (reference sequence). The V end lost 6 bases, the J end lost 2 bases, and 12 bases lay between the germline ends. CDR3 in amino acids: CSAEESTTDTQYF. CDR3 sequence (DNA): TGCAGTGCCGAAGAGTCAACCACAGATACGCAGTATTTT.

Ten or more counts support this clonotype. CDR3 nucleotide sequence: TGTGCCAGCAGTTACAGGGGCACAGATACGCAGTATTTT. It codes for CASSYRGTDTQYF. This sequence joins TRBV27 and TRBJ2-3; perhaps TRBD1 as D (6 bases). V lost 4 bases and J lost 1, with 6 bases in between. This CDR3 contains 13 residues. Germline CDR1 is MNHEY and CDR2 is SMNVEV (reference sequence).

This clonotype showed up just once. One junction end disagrees with the germline gene, perhaps due to a read error. The V and J genes are TRBV29-1 and TRBJ2-1; TRBD2 matches 7 bases. Germline V gene data show CDR1 as SQVTM and CDR2 as ANQGSEA. The CDR3 consists of 13 residues. CDR3 sequence: CASSFGEGPEQFF. CDR3 DNA sequence: TGTGCCAGCAGCTTCGGGGAGGGTCCTGAGCAGTTCTTC.

V usage is TRBV7-7 and J usage is TRBJ2-1, with D perhaps TRBD1 (6 bases). CDR1 and CDR2 from the germline V gene are SSHAT and FNYEAQ (reference sequence). This CDR3 contains 15 residues. CDR3 sequence reads: CARDAQGPSYNEQFF. The CDR3 coding sequence is TGTGCTAGAGACGCCCAGGGGCCCTCCTACAATGAGCAGTTCTTC.

The V call is TRBV10-3, the J call TRBJ2-1, with D perhaps given as TRBD1 or TRBD2 (5 bases each). V was shortened by 11 bases and J by 7 bases, with 18 bases between the two germline ends. From germline, CDR1 is ENHRY and CDR2 SYGVKD. The CDR3 runs 13 residues. The CDR3 DNA reads TGTGCCGTTGCAGGGACGATAGAAAATGAGCAGTTCTTC. The encoded protein is CAVAGTIENEQFF.

V usage is TRBV7-2 and J usage is TRBJ2-5; possibly TRBD1 for D (6 bases). Trimming stripped 1 base from V and 3 bases from J, with 12 bases between. Germline loops: CDR1 SGHTA, CDR2 FQGNSA. CDR3 length: 15 residues. The CDR3 here is CASSLEAGDKETQYF. CDR3 in DNA: TGTGCCAGCAGCTTAGAAGCAGGGGACAAAGAGACCCAGTACTTC.

V usage is TRBV12-3 or TRBV12-4 and J usage is TRBJ2-6, with 7 bases lining up with TRBD1. The length of the CDR3 is 16 residues. V dropped 6 bases and J dropped 4; count of bases not matched to a gene: 9. For the CDR3, the DNA is TGTGCCAGCAGACGCCCGACAGGGTTCGGGGCCAACGTCCTGACTTTC. This translates into CASRRPTGFGANVLTF.